This T cell receptor beta chain appears in the sequencing data of a study of blood T cell repertoires in COVID-19. Study-level background: The United States, Italy and Spain were the sources of the acute and convalescent COVID-19 samples. In each case, the material was cDNA or gDNA derived from T cells, B-cell-depleted T cells, or PBMCs.

Enrolment of Seattle patients took place during active infection, and they were followed longitudinally. TCRdb's table, derived via immunoSEQ multiplex PCR, lists solely in-frame clones and lacks some. There are about 390,000 clones in the sample; more than 75% occur only once, and 2.3% lies in the top ten. This sequence originates from an older woman with COVID-19, enrolled during active disease. Sequencing used peripheral blood.

The CDR3 loop reads CASRRVGGTGELFF. For the CDR3, the DNA is TGTGCCAGTAGGCGGGTAGGGGGCACCGGGGAGCTGTTTTTT. The chain recombines TRBV19 with TRBJ2-2, with D maybe TRBD1 (6 bases). Between the trimmed V and J ends, which lost 6 bases and 4 bases, there was a span of 12 bases. This CDR3 spans 14 amino acids. Per the germline V gene, CDR1 is LNHDA and CDR2 is SQIVND (reference sequence).